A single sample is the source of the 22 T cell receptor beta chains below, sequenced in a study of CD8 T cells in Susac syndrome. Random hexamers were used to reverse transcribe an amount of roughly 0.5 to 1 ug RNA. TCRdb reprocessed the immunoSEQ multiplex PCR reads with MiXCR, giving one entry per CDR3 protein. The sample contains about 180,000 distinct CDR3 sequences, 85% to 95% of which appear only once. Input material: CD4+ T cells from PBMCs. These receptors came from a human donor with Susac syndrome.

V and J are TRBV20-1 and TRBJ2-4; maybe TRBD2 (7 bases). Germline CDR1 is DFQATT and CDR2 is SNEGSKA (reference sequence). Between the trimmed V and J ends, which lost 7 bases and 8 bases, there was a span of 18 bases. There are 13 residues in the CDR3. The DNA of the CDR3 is TGCAGTGGGTGGGGGCCCCGGGAGGACATTCAGTACTTC. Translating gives CSGWGPREDIQYF.

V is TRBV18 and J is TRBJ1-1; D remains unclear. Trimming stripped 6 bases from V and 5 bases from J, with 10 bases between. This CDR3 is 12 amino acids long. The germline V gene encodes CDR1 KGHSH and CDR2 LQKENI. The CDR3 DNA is TGTGCCAGCTCGCCCTTCTATACTGAAGCTTTCTTT. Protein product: CASSPFYTEAFF.

CDR3 region: CSAAPGQGAYEQYF. The CDR3 DNA sequence: TGCAGTGCTGCTCCGGGACAGGGGGCCTACGAGCAGTACTTC. This chain joins TRBV20-1 and TRBJ2-7; TRBD1 matches 11 bases. CDR3 size: 14 residues. Per the germline V gene, CDR1 is DFQATT and CDR2 is SNEGSKA (reference sequence). V shed 5 bases and J 2 bases; nucleotides not matched to a gene: 5.

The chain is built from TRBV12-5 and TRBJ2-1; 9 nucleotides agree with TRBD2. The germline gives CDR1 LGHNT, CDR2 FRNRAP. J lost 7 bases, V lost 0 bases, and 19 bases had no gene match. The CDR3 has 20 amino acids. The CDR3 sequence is CASGLVISPLVAGVRNEQFF. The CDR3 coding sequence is TGTGCTAGTGGTTTGGTAATTTCCCCTTTAGTAGCGGGAGTAAGGAATGAGCAGTTCTTC.

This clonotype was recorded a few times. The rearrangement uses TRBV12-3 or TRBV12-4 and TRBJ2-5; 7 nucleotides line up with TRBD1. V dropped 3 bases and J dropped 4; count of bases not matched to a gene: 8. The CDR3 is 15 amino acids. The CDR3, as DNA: TGTGCCAGCAGTTTGTCTGACAGGGTCGGAGAGACCCAGTACTTC. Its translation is CASSLSDRVGETQYF.

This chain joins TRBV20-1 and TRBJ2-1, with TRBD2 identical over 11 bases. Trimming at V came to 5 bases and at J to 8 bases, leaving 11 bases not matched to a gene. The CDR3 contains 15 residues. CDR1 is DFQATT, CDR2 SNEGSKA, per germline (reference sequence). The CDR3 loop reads CSAVVASGRMDEQFF. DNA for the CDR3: TGCAGTGCTGTGGTGGCTAGCGGGAGGATGGATGAGCAGTTCTTC.

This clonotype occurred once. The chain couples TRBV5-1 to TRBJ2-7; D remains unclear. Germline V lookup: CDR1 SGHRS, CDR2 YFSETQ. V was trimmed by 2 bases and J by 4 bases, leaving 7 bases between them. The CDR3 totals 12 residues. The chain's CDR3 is CASSFNSYEQYF. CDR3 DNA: TGCGCCAGCAGCTTTAACTCATACGAGCAGTACTTC.

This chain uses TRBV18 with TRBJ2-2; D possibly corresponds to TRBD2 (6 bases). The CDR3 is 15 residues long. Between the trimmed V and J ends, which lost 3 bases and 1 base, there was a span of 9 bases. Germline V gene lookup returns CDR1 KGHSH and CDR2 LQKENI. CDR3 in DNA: TGTGCCAGCTCACCGGGACTCCTGAACACCGGGGAGCTGTTTTTT. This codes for CASSPGLLNTGELFF.

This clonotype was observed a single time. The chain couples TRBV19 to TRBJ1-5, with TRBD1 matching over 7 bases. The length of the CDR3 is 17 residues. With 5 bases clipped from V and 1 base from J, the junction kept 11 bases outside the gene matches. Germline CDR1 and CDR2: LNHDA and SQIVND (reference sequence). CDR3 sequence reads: CASSRRQGQGSNQPQHF. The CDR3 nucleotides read TGTGCCAGTAGTCGGCGACAGGGTCAAGGGAGCAATCAGCCCCAGCATTTT.

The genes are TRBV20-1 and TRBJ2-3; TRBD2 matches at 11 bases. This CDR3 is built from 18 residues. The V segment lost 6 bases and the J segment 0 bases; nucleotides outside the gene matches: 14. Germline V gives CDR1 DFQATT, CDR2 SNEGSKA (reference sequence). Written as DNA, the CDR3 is TGCAGTGCAAGCCAGATGGGACTAGCGGTTTCTAGCACAGATACGCAGTATTTT. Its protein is CSASQMGLAVSSTDTQYF.

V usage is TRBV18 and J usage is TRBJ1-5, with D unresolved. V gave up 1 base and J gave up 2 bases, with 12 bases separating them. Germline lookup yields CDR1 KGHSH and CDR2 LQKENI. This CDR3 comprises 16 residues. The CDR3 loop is CASSPLGKGGNQPQHF. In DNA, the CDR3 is TGTGCCAGCTCACCACTCGGGAAAGGTGGCAATCAGCCCCAGCATTTT.

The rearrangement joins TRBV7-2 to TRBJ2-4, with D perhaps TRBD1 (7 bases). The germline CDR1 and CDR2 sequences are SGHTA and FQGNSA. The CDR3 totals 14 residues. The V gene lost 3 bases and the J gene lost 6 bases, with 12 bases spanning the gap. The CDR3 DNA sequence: TGTGCCAGCAGCTTTGGAGGGGGCGCAAACATTCAGTACTTC. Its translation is CASSFGGGANIQYF.

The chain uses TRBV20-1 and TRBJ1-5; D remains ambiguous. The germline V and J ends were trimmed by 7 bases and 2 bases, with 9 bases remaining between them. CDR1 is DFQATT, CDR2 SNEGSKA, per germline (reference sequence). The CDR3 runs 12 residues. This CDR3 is CSVGFGNQPQHF. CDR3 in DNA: TGCAGTGTGGGATTTGGCAATCAGCCCCAGCATTTT.

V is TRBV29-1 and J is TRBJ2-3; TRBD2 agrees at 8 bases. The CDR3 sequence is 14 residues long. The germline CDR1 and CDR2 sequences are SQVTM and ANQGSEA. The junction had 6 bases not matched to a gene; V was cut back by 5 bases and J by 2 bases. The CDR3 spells CSVRSGGTTDTQYF. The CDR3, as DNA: TGCAGCGTTCGGAGCGGGGGAACCACAGATACGCAGTATTTT.

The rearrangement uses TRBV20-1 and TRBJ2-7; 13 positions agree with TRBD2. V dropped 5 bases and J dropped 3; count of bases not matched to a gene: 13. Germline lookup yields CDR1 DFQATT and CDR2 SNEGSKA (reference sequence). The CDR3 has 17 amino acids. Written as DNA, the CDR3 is TGCAGTGCTCGAACCGGACTAGCGGGAGCCCGGGGCTACGAGCAGTACTTC. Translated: CSARTGLAGARGYEQYF.

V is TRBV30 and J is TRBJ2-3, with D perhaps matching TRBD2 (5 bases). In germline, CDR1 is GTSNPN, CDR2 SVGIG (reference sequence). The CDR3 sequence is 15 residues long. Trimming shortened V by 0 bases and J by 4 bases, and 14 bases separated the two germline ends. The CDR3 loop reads CAWSVPLAGPDTQYF. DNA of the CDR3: TGTGCCTGGAGTGTACCCCTAGCTGGGCCAGATACGCAGTATTTT.

CDR3 DNA sequence: TGTGCCAGCAGTGACCGCTACGAGCAGTACTTC. Protein sequence: CASSDRYEQYF. The chain recombines TRBV5-6 with TRBJ2-7; D not resolved. V gave up 5 bases and J gave up 3 bases, with 6 bases separating them. Germline V gene data show CDR1 as SGHDT and CDR2 as YYEEEE. The CDR3 length is 11 residues. The whole variable domain, filled in from reference TRBV5-6 and TRBJ2-7, reads DAGVTQSPTHLIKTRGQQVTLRCSPKSGHDTVSWYQQALGQGPQFIFQYYEEEERQRGNFPDRFSGHQFPNYSSELNVNALLLGDSALYLCASSDRYEQYFGPGTRLTVT.

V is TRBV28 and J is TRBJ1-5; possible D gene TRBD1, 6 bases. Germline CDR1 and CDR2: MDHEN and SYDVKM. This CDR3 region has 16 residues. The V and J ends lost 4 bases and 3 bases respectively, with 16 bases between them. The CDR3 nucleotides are TGTGCCAGCAGTTCCTACCAGAGGGGGTACAATCAGCCCCAGCATTTT. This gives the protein CASSSYQRGYNQPQHF. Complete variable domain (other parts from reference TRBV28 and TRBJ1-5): DVKVTQSSRYLVKRTGEKVFLECVQDMDHENMFWYRQDPGLGLRLIYFSYDVKMKEKGDIPEGYSVSREKKERFSLILESASTNQTSMYLCASSSYQRGYNQPQHFGDGTRLSIL.

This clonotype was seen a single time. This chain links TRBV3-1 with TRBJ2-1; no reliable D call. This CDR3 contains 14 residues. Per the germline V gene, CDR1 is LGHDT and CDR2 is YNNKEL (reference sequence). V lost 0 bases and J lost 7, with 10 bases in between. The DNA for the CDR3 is TGTGCCAGCAGCCAAGATTTGGCGGTGAATGAGCAGTTCTTC. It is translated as CASSQDLAVNEQFF.

The DNA of the CDR3 is TGCAGTGCTGGGTCAACCGGGACAATGAACACTGAAGCTTTCTTT. Translation: CSAGSTGTMNTEAFF. The rearrangement links TRBV20-1 to TRBJ1-1; D might be TRBD1 (6 bases). CDR1 and CDR2 (germline): DFQATT, SNEGSKA (reference sequence). The CDR3 has 15 amino acids. V dropped 5 bases and J dropped 0 bases, with 16 bases sitting between them.

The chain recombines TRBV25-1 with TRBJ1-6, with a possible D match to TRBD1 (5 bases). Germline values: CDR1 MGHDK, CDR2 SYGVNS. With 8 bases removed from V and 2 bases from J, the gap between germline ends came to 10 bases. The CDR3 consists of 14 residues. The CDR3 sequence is CASEGKTYNSPLHF. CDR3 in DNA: TGTGCCAGCGAGGGGAAGACCTATAATTCACCCCTCCACTTT.

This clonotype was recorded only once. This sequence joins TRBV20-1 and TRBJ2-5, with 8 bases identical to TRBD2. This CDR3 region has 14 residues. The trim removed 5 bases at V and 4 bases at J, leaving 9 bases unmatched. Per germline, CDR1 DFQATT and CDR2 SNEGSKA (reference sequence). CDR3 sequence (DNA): TGCAGTGCTCGAAGCGGGGGCAGAGGAGAGACCCAGTACTTC. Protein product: CSARSGGRGETQYF.